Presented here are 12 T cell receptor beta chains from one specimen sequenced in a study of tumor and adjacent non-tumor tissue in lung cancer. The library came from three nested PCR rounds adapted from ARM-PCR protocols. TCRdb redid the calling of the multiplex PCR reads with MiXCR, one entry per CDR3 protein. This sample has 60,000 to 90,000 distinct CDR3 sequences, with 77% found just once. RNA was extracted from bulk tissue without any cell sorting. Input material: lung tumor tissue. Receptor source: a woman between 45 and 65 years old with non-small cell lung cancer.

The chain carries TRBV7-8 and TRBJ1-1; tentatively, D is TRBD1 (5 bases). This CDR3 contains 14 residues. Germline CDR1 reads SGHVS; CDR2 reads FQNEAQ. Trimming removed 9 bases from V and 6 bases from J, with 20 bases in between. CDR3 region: CARSNLQGRSEAFF. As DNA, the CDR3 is TGTGCCAGAAGCAACCTCCAGGGAAGGTCTGAAGCTTTCTTT.

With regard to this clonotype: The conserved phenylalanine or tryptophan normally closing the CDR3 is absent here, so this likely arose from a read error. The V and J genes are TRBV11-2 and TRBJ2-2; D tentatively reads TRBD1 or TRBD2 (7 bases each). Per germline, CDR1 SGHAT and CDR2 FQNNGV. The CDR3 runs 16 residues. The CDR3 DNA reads TGTACCAGCAGTGGATTCCAGGGGGGGAACACCGGGGAACTGTTTTCT. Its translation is CTSSGFQGGNTGELFS.

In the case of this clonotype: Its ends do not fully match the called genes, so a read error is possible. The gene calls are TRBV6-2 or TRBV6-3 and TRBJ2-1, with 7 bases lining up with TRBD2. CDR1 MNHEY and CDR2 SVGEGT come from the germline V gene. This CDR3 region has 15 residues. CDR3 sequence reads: CACRIAGHPYNEQIF. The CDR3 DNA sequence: TGTGCCTGCAGGATAGCGGGTCACCCCTACAATGAGCAGATCTTC.

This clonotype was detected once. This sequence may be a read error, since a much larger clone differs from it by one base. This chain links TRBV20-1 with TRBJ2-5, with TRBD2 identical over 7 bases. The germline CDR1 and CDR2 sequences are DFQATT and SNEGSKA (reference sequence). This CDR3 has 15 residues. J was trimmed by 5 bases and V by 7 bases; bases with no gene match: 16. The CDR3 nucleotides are TGCAGTGTTAGTCCGGGAGTAAGGGGAGGGGAGACCCAGTACTTC. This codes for CSVSPGVRGGETQYF.

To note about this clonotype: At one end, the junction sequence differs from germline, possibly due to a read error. This chain's CDR3 is CVSSQEGGGQPQNF. As DNA, the CDR3 is TGCGTCAGCAGCCAAGAAGGGGGTGGGCAGCCCCAGAATTTT. The chain combines TRBV4-1 with TRBJ1-5; TRBD1 is a possible D gene (6 bases). Germline lookup yields CDR1 MGHRA and CDR2 YSYEKL. This CDR3 is built from 14 residues.

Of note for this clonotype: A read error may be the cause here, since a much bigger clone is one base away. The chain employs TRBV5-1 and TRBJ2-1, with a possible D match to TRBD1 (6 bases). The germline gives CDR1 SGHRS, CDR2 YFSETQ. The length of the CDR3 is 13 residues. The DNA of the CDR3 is TGCACCAGCAGCTTTAGACAGGCTAATGAGCAGTTCTTC. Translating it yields CTSSFRQANEQFF.

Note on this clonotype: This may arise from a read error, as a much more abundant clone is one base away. CDR3 protein: CSASARLAGAVYEQSF. The CDR3 region has the DNA TGCAGTGCTAGTGCCAGACTAGCGGGAGCGGTCTATGAGCAGTCCTTC. The chain combines TRBV20-1 with TRBJ2-1, with 12 bases matching TRBD2. The CDR3 sequence is 16 residues long. Germline CDR1 reads DFQATT; CDR2 reads SNEGSKA (reference sequence).

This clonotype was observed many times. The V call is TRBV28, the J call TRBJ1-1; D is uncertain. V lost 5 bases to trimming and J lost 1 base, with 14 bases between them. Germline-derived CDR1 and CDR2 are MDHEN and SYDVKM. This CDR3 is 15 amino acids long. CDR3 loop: CASSVPMGANTEAFF. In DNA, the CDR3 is TGTGCCAGCAGTGTGCCGATGGGTGCGAACACTGAAGCTTTCTTT.

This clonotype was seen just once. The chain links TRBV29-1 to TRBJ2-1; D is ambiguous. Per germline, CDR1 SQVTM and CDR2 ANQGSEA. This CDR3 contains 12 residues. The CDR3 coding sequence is TGCAACGCCCTACTTCCTTACGATGAGCAGTTCTTC. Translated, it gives CNALLPYDEQFF.

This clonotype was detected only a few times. In DNA form, the CDR3 reads TGTGCCAGCAGCCTTTCGGGACTCTCCTACGAGCAGTTCTTC. Protein sequence: CASSLSGLSYEQFF. The rearrangement joins TRBV5-6 to TRBJ2-7; possible D gene TRBD2, 6 bases. The tail of the sequence fits TRBJ2-1 better, so the J call may be wrong. The CDR3 covers 14 residues. Germline V lookup: CDR1 SGHDT, CDR2 YYEEEE.

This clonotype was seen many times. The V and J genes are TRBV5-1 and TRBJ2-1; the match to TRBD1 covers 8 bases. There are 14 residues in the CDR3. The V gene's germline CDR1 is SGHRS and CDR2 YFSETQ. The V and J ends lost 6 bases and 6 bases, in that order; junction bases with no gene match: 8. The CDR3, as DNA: TGCGCCAGCACTACCGGACAGGGACGCAATGAGCAGTTCTTC. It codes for CASTTGQGRNEQFF.

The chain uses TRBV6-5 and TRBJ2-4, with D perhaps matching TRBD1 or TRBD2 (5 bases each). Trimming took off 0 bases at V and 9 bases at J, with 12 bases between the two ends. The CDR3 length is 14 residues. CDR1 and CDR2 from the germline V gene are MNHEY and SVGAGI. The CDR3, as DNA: TGTGCCAGCAGTTACTCGGGGGAGTCGAGCATTCAGTACTTC. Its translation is CASSYSGESSIQYF.